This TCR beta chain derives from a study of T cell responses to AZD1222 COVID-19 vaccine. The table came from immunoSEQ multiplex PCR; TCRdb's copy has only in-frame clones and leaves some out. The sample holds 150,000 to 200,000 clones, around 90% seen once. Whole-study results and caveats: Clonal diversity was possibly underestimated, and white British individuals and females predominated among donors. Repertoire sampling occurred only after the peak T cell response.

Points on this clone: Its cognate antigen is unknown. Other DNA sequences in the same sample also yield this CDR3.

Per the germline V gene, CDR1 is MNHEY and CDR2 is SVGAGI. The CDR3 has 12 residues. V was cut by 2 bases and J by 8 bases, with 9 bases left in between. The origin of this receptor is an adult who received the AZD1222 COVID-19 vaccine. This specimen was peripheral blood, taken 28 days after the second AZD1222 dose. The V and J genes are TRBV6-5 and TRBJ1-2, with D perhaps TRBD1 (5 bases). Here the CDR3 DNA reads TGTGCCAGCAGTTACGGGGGTAACGGCTACACCTTC. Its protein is CASSYGGNGYTF.